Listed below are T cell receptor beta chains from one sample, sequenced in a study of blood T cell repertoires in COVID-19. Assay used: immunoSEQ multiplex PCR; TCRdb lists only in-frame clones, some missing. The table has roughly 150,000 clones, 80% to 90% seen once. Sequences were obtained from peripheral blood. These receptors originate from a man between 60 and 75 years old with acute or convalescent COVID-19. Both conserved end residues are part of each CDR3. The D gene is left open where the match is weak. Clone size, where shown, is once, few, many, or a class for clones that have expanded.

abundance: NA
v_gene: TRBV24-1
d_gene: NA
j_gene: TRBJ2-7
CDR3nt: TGTGCCACCAGTGGGGCAGGGGGGCGGCAGTACTTC
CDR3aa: CATSGAGGRQYF

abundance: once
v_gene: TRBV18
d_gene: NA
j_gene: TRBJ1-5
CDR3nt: TGTGCCAGCTCCCTGGGGGGGCGCAGTCAGCCCCAGCATTTT
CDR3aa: CASSLGGRSQPQHF

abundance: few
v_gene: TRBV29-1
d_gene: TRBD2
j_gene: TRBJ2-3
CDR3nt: TGCAGCGTTGACGGGACTAAACTAGAAGGTCCAGATACGCAGTATTTT
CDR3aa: CSVDGTKLEGPDTQYF

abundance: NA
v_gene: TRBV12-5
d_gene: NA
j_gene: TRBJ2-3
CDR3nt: TGTGCTAGTGGTAGGCAGCGGTCTAGCACAGATACGCAGTATTTT
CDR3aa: CASGRQRSSTDTQYF

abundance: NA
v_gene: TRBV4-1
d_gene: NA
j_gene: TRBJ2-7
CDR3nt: TGCGCCAGCAGCCGAACTATGGACAGTCGCGAGCAGTACTTC
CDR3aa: CASSRTMDSREQYF

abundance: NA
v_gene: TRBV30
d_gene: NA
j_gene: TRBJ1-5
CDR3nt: TGTGCCTGGAGTGTATCGGTTCGCAATCAGCCCCAGCATTTT
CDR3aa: CAWSVSVRNQPQHF

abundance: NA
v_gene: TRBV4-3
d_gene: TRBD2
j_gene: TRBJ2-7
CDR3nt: TGCGCCAGCAGCCAAGAATACAGGACTAGCCACGAGCAGTACTTC
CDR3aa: CASSQEYRTSHEQYF

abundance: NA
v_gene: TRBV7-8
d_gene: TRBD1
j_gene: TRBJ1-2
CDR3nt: TGTGCCAGCAGCCAGACAGGGGGCGCCTATGGCTACACCTTC
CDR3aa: CASSQTGGAYGYTF

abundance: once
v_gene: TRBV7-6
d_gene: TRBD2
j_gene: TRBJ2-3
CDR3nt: TGTGCCAGCAGCCGGGGGGGCCGGAGCACAGATACGCAGTATTTT
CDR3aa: CASSRGGRSTDTQYF

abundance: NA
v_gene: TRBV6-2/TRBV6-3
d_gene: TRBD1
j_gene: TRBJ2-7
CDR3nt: TGTGCCAGCAGTCGAATCCGGACAGGCTACGAGCAGTACTTC
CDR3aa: CASSRIRTGYEQYF

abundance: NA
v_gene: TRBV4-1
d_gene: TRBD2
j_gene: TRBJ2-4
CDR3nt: TGCGCCAGCAGGCCGGGGGCGGGGGGGCCCGCAGCCAAAAACATTCAGTACTTC
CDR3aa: CASRPGAGGPAAKNIQYF

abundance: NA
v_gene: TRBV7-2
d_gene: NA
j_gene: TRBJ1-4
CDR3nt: TGTGCCAGCAGGATTGGCAGAACTAATGAAAAACTGTTTTTT
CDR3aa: CASRIGRTNEKLFF

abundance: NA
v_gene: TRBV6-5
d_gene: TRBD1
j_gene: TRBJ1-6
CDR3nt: TGTGCCAGCAGCCCCTCGGGACAGGGTTATCCACCCCTCCACTTT
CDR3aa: CASSPSGQGYPPLHF

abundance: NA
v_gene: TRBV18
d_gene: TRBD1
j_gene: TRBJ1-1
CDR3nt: TGTGCCAGCTCACCACGGACAGGGGGCGCGGGTACTGAAGCTTTCTTT
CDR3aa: CASSPRTGGAGTEAFF

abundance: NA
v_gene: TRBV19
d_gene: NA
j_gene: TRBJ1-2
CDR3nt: TGTGCCAGTAGTAAGGTGCGGACCTTCCAAGGGGATGGCTACACCTTC
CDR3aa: CASSKVRTFQGDGYTF

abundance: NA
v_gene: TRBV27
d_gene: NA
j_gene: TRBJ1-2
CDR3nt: TGTGCCAGCAGAAACAGGGTTGGCTACACCTTC
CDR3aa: CASRNRVGYTF

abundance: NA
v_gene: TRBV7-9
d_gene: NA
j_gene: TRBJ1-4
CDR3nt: TGTGCCAGCAGCTTAGGAACGGCAACTAATGAAAAACTGTTTTTT
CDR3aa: CASSLGTATNEKLFF

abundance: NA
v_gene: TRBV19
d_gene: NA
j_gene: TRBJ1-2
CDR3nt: TGTGCCAGTTCGATTCAGAAAAACTATGGCTACACCTTC
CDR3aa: CASSIQKNYGYTF

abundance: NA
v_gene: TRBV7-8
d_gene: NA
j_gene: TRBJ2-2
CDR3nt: TGTGCCAGCAGCTTTGCCCGAGGAAGTTTCGGGGAGCTGTTTTTT
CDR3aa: CASSFARGSFGELFF

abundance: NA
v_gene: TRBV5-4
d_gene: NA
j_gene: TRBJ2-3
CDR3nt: TGTGCCAGCAGTTTAGCGGGCACAGATACGCAGTATTTT
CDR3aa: CASSLAGTDTQYF

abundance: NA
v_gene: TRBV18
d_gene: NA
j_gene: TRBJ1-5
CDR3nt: TGTGCCAGCTCACCAGGACAGATTCATAGCAATCAGCCCCAGCATTTT
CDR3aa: CASSPGQIHSNQPQHF

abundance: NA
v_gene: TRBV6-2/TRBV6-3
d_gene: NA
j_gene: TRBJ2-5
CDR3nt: TGTGCCAGCAGTTACCTGGACAACCAAGAGACCCAGTACTTC
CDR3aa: CASSYLDNQETQYF

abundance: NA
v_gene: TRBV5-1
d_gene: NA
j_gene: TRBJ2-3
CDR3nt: TGCGCCAGCAGCTATACCGGGACTTACACAGATACGCAGTATTTT
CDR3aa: CASSYTGTYTDTQYF

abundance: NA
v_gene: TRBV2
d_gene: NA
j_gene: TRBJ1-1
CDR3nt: TGTGCCAGCAGCCAAGGTGGGGGGATCACTGAAGCTTTCTTT
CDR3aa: CASSQGGGITEAFF

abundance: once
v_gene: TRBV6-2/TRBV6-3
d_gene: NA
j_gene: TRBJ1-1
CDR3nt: TGTGCCAGCAGCTCCCCGGGCGGGGTACTTTCTGAAGCTTTCTTT
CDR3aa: CASSSPGGVLSEAFF

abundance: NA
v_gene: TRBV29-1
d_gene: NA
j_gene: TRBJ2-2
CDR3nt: TGCAGCGTTGCCCCGCAGGGGTCCGGGGAGCTGTTTTTT
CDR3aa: CSVAPQGSGELFF

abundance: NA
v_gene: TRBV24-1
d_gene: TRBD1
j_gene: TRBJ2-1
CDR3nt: TGTGCCACCAGTGACCCAGGACAGGGAAGCAATGAGCAGTTCTTC
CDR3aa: CATSDPGQGSNEQFF

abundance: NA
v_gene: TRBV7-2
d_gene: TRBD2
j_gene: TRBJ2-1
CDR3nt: TGTGCCAGCAGCCGGGGGGGGCCGGAAAATGAGCAGTTCTTC
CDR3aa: CASSRGGPENEQFF

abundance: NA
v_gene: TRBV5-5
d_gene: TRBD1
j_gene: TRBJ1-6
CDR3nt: TGTGCCAGCAGCGGATCCGGGACAGGGGGCGGGACCTATAATTCACCCCTCCACTTT
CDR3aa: CASSGSGTGGGTYNSPLHF

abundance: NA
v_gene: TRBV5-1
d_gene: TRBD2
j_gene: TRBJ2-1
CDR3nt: TGCGCCAGCAGCTTGGGCCGACTAGCGGGGACCTACAATGAGCAGTTCTTC
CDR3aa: CASSLGRLAGTYNEQFF

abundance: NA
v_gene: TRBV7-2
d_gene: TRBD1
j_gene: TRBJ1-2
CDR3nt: TGTGCCAGCAGCTCGTTTGGGACAGGGGGCGCGGGAGGCTACACCTTC
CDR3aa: CASSSFGTGGAGGYTF

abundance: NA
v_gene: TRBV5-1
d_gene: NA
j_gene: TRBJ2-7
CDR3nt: TGCGCCAGCAGCGGAAAGGGACTTACAGCGATCTACGAGCAGTACTTC
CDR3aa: CASSGKGLTAIYEQYF

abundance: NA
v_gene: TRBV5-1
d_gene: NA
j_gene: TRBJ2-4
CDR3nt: TGCGCCAGCAGCTTGTCCATAGCCAAAAACATTCAGTACTTC
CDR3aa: CASSLSIAKNIQYF

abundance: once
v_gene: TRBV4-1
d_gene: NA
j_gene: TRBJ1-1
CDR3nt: TGCGCCAGCAGCCAGGGGGGTTGGATCCCGAACACTGAAGCTTTCTTT
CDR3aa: CASSQGGWIPNTEAFF

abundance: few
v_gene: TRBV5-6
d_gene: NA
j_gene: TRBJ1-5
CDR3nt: TGTGCCAGCAGCGCGGGAGCACTTCAGCCCCAGCATTTT
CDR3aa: CASSAGALQPQHF

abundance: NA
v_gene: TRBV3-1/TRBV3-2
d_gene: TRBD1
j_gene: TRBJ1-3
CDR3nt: TGTGCCAGCAGCCCAGGACAGGGCAAGGGCAAGGCTGGAAACACCATATATTTT
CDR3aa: CASSPGQGKGKAGNTIYF

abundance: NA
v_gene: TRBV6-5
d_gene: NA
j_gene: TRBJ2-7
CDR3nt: TGTGCCAGCAGTTACTCGAGGCGGGGAGGCTACGAGCAGTACTTC
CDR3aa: CASSYSRRGGYEQYF

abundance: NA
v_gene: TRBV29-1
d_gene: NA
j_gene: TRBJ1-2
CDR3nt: TGCAGCGTGGTGGTAGGGGACTACTATGGCTACACCTTC
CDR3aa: CSVVVGDYYGYTF

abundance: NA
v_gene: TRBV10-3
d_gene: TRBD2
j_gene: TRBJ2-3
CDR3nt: TGTGCCATCAGGGGAGCGGGGAGCACAGATACGCAGTATTTT
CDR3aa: CAIRGAGSTDTQYF

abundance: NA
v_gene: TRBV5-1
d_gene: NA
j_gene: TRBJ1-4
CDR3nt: TGCGCCAGCAGCAAAGGGGAGGGTGATGAAAAACTGTTTTTT
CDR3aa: CASSKGEGDEKLFF

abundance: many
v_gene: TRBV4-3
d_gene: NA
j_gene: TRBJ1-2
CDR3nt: TGCGCCAGCAGCCGATCACAGGGCCAGGCCTATGGCTACACCTTC
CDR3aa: CASSRSQGQAYGYTF

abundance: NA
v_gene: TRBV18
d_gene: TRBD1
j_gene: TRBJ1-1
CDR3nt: TGTGCCAGCTCACCCGCAGGGGGGAACACTGAAGCTTTCTTT
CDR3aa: CASSPAGGNTEAFF

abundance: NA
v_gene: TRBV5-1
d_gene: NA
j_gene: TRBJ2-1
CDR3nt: TGCGCCAGCAGCTTGTGGGGCCAGGGTCCGTACAATGAGCAGTTCTTC
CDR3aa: CASSLWGQGPYNEQFF